This T cell receptor (beta chain) came from a study of technical replicates of blood from four donors. V lost 4 bases and J lost 3, with 7 bases in between. Germline V CDR1 and CDR2: MNHEY, SMNVEV (reference sequence). This CDR3 region has 13 residues. The assay was immunoSEQ multiplex PCR, and TCRdb's table has in-frame clones only and misses some. There are tens of thousands of clones in the sample; roughly 97% occur only once, and 0.25% to 0.3% lies in the top ten. The sequence was collected from a human donor in good health. The chain is built from TRBV27 and TRBJ2-1, with D perhaps matching TRBD1 (5 bases). Specimen: T cells isolated from PBMCs. The CDR3 sequence is CASSWTFYNEQFF. DNA of the CDR3: TGTGCCAGCAGTTGGACATTCTACAATGAGCAGTTCTTC.